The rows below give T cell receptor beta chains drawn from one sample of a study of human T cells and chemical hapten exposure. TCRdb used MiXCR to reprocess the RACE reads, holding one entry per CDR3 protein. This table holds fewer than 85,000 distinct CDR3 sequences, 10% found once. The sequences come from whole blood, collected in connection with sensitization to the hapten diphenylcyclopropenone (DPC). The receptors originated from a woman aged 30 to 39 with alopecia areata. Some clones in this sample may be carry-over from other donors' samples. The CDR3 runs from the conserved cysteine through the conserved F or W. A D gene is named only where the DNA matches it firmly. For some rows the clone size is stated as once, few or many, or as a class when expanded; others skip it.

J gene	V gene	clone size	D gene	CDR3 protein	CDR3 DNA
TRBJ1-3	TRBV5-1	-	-	CASSNQGDSGNTIYF	TGCGCCAGCAGTAACCAGGGCGACTCTGGAAACACCATATATTTT
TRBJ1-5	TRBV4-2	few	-	CASSQEAWGPSNQPQHF	TGTGCCAGCAGCCAAGAGGCCTGGGGGCCCAGCAATCAGCCCCAGCATTTT
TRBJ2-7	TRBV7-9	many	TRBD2	CASSSPGGGDGEQYF	TGTGCCAGCAGCTCCCCCGGTGGGGGGGACGGCGAGCAGTACTTC
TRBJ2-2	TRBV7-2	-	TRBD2	CASSWTSGGVSRELFF	TGTGCCAGCAGCTGGACTAGCGGGGGGGTAAGCCGGGAGCTGTTTTTT
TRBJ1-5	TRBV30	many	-	CAWSVWGQSNQPQHF	TGTGCCTGGAGTGTATGGGGGCAAAGCAATCAGCCCCAGCATTTT
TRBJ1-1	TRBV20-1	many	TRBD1	CSAPGQLNTEAFF	TGCAGTGCTCCGGGACAGTTGAACACTGAAGCTTTCTTT
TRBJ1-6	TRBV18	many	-	CASSPFPGDPLHF	TGTGCCAGCTCACCATTCCCCGGAGACCCCCTCCACTTT
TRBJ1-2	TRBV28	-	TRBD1	CASSSGQRTRYGYTF	TGTGCCAGCAGTTCGGGACAGAGGACGAGATATGGCTACACCTTC
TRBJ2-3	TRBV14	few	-	CASSQSLMSDTQYF	TGTGCCAGCAGCCAGAGTCTGATGTCAGATACGCAGTATTTT
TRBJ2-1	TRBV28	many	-	CASITFTGRWFF	TGTGCCAGCATTACTTTCACCGGACGGTGGTTCTTC
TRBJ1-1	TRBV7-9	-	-	CASSPPGSRAFF	TGTGCCAGCAGCCCCCCAGGGAGTCGAGCTTTCTTT
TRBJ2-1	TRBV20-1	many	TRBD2	CSAQRGAGDNEQFF	TGCAGTGCACAGCGTGGGGCGGGGGACAATGAGCAGTTCTTC
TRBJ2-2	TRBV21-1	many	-	CASSKNQPNNTGELFF	TGTGCCAGCAGCAAAAACCAACCAAACAACACCGGGGAGCTGTTTTTT
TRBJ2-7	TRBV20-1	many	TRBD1	CSARTGLSYEQYF	TGCAGTGCTCGGACAGGCCTCTCCTACGAGCAGTACTTC
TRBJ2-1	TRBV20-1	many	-	CSASGSSYNEQFF	TGCAGTGCTAGCGGGAGCTCCTACAATGAGCAGTTCTTC
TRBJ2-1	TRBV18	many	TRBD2	CASSPRTSGSFYEQFF	TGTGCCAGCTCACCCAGGACTAGCGGGAGCTTCTATGAGCAGTTCTTC
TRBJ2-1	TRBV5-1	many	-	CASSLSASSSYNEQFF	TGCGCCAGCAGCTTGAGCGCGTCTAGCTCCTACAATGAGCAGTTCTTC
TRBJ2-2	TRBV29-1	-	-	CSVRTGTGELFF	TGCAGCGTCAGGACGGGCACCGGGGAGCTGTTTTTT
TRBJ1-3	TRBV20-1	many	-	CSASQTSGNTIYF	TGCAGTGCTAGTCAGACTTCTGGAAACACCATATATTTT
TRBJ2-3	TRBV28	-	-	CASSRTADTQYF	TGTGCCAGCAGCCGAACCGCAGATACGCAGTATTTT
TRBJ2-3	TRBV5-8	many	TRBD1	CASSSGQGPSTDTQYF	TGTGCCAGCAGCTCCGGACAGGGACCTAGCACAGATACGCAGTATTTT
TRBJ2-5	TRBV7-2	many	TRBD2	CASGRGRETQYF	TGTGCCAGCGGGAGGGGTAGAGAGACCCAGTACTTC
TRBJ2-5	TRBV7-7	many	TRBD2	CASSPGGSGRYETQYF	TGTGCTAGCAGCCCAGGTGGTAGCGGGAGGTACGAGACCCAGTACTTC
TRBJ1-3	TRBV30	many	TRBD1	CAWRFRDRQIGNTIYF	TGTGCCTGGAGATTCCGGGACAGACAAATTGGAAACACCATATATTTT
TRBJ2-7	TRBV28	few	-	CASTSSPNEQYF	TGTGCCAGCACCTCCTCCCCGAACGAGCAGTACTTC
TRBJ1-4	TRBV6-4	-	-	CASSDLTGCINEKLFF	TGTGCCAGCAGTGACTTGACGGGCTGTATTAATGAAAAACTGTTTTTT
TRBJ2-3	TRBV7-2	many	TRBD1	CASSPRQGDTDTQYF	TGTGCCAGCAGCCCCCGACAGGGCGACACAGATACGCAGTATTTT
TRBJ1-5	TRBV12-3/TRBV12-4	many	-	CASSLVLGNQPQHF	TGTGCCAGCAGCTTAGTTTTAGGCAATCAGCCCCAGCATTTT
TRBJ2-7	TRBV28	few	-	CASSSAGPNEQYF	TGTGCCAGCAGTTCCGCTGGGCCAAACGAGCAGTACTTC
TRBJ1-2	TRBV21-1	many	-	CASGGQGRDYGYTF	TGTGCCAGCGGCGGGCAGGGCCGCGACTATGGCTACACCTTC
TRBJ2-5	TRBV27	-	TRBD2	CASSSLASGSGGETQYF	TGTGCCAGCAGTTCACTGGCTAGCGGGAGTGGAGGAGAGACCCAGTACTTC
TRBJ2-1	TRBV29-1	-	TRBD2	CSVDLRRAGGPREQFF	TGCAGCGTTGACCTCCGGCGAGCGGGAGGGCCGCGAGAGCAGTTCTTC
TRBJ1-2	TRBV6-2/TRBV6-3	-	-	CASSYSGIYGYTF	TGTGCCAGCAGTTACTCAGGGATCTATGGCTACACCTTC
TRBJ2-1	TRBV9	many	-	CASSVVERSNYNEQFF	TGTGCCAGCAGCGTAGTTGAGCGGTCGAACTACAATGAGCAGTTCTTC
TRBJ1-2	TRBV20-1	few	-	CSASRGGYGYTF	TGCAGTGCTAGTCGCGGCGGCTATGGCTACACCTTC
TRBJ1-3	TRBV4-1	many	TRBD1	CASSQETTGLRPGNTIYF	TGCGCCAGCAGCCAAGAGACGACAGGGCTTCGCCCTGGAAACACCATATATTTT
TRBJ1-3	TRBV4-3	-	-	CASSQDLGNTIYF	TGCGCCAGCAGCCAAGATCTGGGAAACACCATATATTTT
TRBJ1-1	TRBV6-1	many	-	CASSEARTVNTEAFF	TGTGCCAGCAGTGAAGCAAGGACAGTCAACACTGAAGCTTTCTTT
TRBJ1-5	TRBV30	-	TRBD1	CAWSVRTGVNQPQHF	TGTGCCTGGAGTGTACGTACAGGGGTCAATCAGCCCCAGCATTTT
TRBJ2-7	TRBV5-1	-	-	CASSLRGEQYF	TGCGCCAGCAGCTTGAGAGGCGAGCAGTACTTC
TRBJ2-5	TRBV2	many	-	CASSSVAEEQETQYF	TGTGCCAGCAGTTCGGTAGCCGAGGAGCAAGAGACCCAGTACTTC
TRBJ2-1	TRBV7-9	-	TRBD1	CASSLGTGMQFF	TGTGCCAGCAGCTTAGGGACAGGGATGCAGTTCTTC
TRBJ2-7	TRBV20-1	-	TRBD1	CSARADRVPYEQYF	TGCAGTGCTAGAGCGGACAGGGTCCCCTACGAGCAGTACTTC
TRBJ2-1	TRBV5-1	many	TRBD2	CASSLALGEREGHKFF	TGCGCCAGCAGCTTGGCCCTGGGGGAGCGGGAGGGCCACAAGTTCTTC
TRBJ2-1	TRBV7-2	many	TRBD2	CASSPIAGGLYNEQFF	TGTGCCAGCAGCCCCATAGCGGGAGGGCTTTACAATGAGCAGTTCTTC
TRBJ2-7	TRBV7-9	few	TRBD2	CASSLAGGAYEQYF	TGTGCCAGCAGTCTAGCGGGAGGCGCCTACGAGCAGTACTTC
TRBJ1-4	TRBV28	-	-	CASSLIQGKLFF	TGTGCCAGCAGTTTAATACAGGGAAAACTGTTTTTT
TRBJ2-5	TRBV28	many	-	CASSLGEGERVTQYF	TGTGCCAGCAGTTTAGGAGAAGGGGAAAGAGTGACCCAGTACTTC
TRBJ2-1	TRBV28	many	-	CASSFRGKRGNEQFF	TGTGCCAGCAGTTTCCGTGGTAAACGGGGCAATGAGCAGTTCTTC
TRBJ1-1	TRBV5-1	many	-	CASSLEGLLVTEAFF	TGCGCCAGCAGCTTGGAGGGTCTGTTGGTGACTGAAGCTTTCTTT
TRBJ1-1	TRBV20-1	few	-	CSAPPGPNSEAFF	TGCAGTGCTCCACCGGGACCTAATTCCGAAGCTTTCTTT
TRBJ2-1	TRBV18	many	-	CASSPRDGIPNEQFF	TGTGCCAGCTCACCACGGGATGGGATCCCCAATGAGCAGTTCTTC
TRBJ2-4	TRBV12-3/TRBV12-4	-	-	CASSPQGGAKNIQYF	TGTGCCAGCAGTCCCCAGGGGGGGGCCAAAAACATTCAGTACTTC
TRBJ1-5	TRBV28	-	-	CASRDRTDQPQHF	TGTGCCAGCAGAGACAGGACGGATCAGCCCCAGCATTTT
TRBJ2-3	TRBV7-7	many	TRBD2	CASGILGTDTQYF	TGTGCTAGCGGGATCCTAGGGACAGATACGCAGTATTTT
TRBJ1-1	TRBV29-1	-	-	CSVGSGTEAFF	TGCAGCGTTGGCTCCGGCACTGAAGCTTTCTTT
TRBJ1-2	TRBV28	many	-	CASSPVRLGYGYTF	TGTGCCAGCTCTCCAGTCAGGTTGGGCTATGGCTACACCTTC
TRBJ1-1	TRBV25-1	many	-	CASSRRGEAFF	TGTGCCAGCAGCCGCCGGGGTGAAGCTTTCTTT